This is a list of T cell receptor beta chains from one sample in a study of chemoradiotherapy in HPV16-positive cancers. The repertoire was sequenced with immunoSEQ multiplex PCR; TCRdb's copy has only in-frame clones and lacks some. The table shows around 19,000 clones, with approximately 91% occurring only once. Here the sequenced sample was blood, taken from a patient who underwent chemoradiotherapy. These receptors all stem from a human donor with HPV-associated anogenital cancer. CDR3s include the opening cysteine and the closing phenylalanine or tryptophan. Each record gives: CDR3 protein, CDR3 DNA, V gene, J gene, D gene. The D gene is left open where the match is weak.

CDR3aa: CASRRLAGTDTQYF
CDR3nt: TGCGCCAGCCGTAGACTAGCAGGCACAGATACGCAGTATTTT
v_gene: TRBV5-1
j_gene: TRBJ2-3
d_gene: TRBD2

CDR3aa: CSVDVWAPNYGYTF
CDR3nt: TGCAGCGTTGATGTTTGGGCTCCCAACTATGGCTACACCTTC
v_gene: TRBV29-1
j_gene: TRBJ1-2
d_gene: .

CDR3aa: CASNRGGGNQPQHF
CDR3nt: TGTGCCAGCAACAGGGGTGGGGGCAATCAGCCCCAGCATTTT
v_gene: TRBV5-6
j_gene: TRBJ1-5
d_gene: TRBD1

CDR3aa: CASSLGTLDLYEQYF
CDR3nt: TGTGCCAGCAGCTTAGGCACTTTAGATCTCTACGAGCAGTACTTC
v_gene: TRBV7-9
j_gene: TRBJ2-7
d_gene: .

CDR3aa: CASSQGSSGANVLTF
CDR3nt: TGTGCCAGCAGTCAGGGGAGCTCTGGGGCCAACGTCCTGACTTTC
v_gene: TRBV6-4
j_gene: TRBJ2-6
d_gene: .

CDR3aa: CASSLGRADTQYF
CDR3nt: TGTGCCAGCAGCTTAGGGCGGGCAGATACGCAGTATTTT
v_gene: TRBV11-3
j_gene: TRBJ2-3
d_gene: .

CDR3aa: CATSREGSNQPQHF
CDR3nt: TGTGCCACCAGCAGAGAGGGTAGCAATCAGCCCCAGCATTTT
v_gene: TRBV15
j_gene: TRBJ1-5
d_gene: .